One and the same sample provided the 5 T cell receptor beta chains below, sequenced in a study of cytomegalovirus exposure and HLA in healthy donors. The PCR employed 60 Vbeta primers together with 13 Jbeta primers. Method: immunoSEQ multiplex PCR; TCRdb's copy keeps in-frame clones and lacks some. The sample yields about 200,000 clones, roughly three quarters seen once. Sample: PBMCs. Receptors were obtained from a man in his forties or fifties in good health and CMV-seronegative.

CDR3 in DNA: TGTGCCAGCAGCCCTAACAGGGTGAACACTGAAGCTTTCTTT. Translation: CASSPNRVNTEAFF. This rearrangement joins TRBV5-5 to TRBJ1-1; TRBD1 might be the D (6 bases). Germline-derived CDR1 and CDR2 are SGHKS and YYEKEE (reference sequence). This CDR3 is 14 amino acids long. Between the trimmed V and J ends, which lost 4 bases and 0 bases, there was a span of 10 bases. Complete variable domain (other parts from reference TRBV5-5 and TRBJ1-1): DAGVTQSPTHLIKTRGQQVTLRCSPISGHKSVSWYQQVLGQGPQFIFQYYEKEERGRGNFPDRFSARQFPNYSSELNVNALLLGDSALYLCASSPNRVNTEAFFGQGTRLTVV.

The chain is built from TRBV5-1 and TRBJ1-1; 9 nucleotides line up with TRBD1. Germline V gene sequence: CDR1 SGHRS, CDR2 YFSETQ. Trimming took 6 bases from V and 6 from J; bases not matched to a gene: 18. This CDR3 is 17 amino acids long. The CDR3 is CASTSWGQGERLAEAFF. The CDR3 DNA is TGCGCCAGCACCAGCTGGGGACAGGGTGAGCGGTTAGCTGAAGCTTTCTTT. Looking up the rest from reference TRBV5-1 and TRBJ1-1 gives the full variable domain: KAGVTQTPRYLIKTRGQQVTLSCSPISGHRSVSWYQQTPGQGLQFLFEYFSETQRNKGNFPGRFSGRQFSNSRSEMNVSTLELGDSALYLCASTSWGQGERLAEAFFGQGTRLTVV.

The genes are TRBV10-1 and TRBJ1-5; D unclear. The CDR3 covers 15 residues. Germline loops: CDR1 WNHNN, CDR2 SYGVQD (reference sequence). Trimming took 3 bases from V and 1 from J, leaving 10 bases between them. The CDR3 region is CASSEGSGSNQPQHF. The CDR3 DNA is TGCGCCAGCAGTGAAGGTTCGGGAAGCAATCAGCCCCAGCATTTT.

The chain carries TRBV7-9 and TRBJ1-1; the D gene is possibly TRBD1 (5 bases). Germline assignment: CDR1 SEHNR and CDR2 FQNEAQ (reference sequence). CDR3 length: 14 amino acids. V lost 3 bases, J lost 0 bases, and 8 bases lay in between. This CDR3 reads CASSFWGLNTEAFF. CDR3 nucleotide sequence: TGTGCCAGCAGCTTTTGGGGCCTGAACACTGAAGCTTTCTTT.

V usage is TRBV23-1 and J usage is TRBJ2-6, with D maybe TRBD1 (6 bases). TRBV23-1 is known as an ORF, though its function is uncertain. The V end lost 3 bases, the J end lost 4 bases, and 13 bases lay between the germline ends. The CDR3 covers 16 residues. The CDR3 DNA follows: TGCGCCAGCAGTCACCAGGTGGGGGCCGGGGCCAACGTCCTGACTTTC. Its translation: CASSHQVGAGANVLTF.